This entry lists 28 T cell receptor beta chains sequenced from one sample in a study of T-cell memory formation after mild COVID-19. TCRdb itself ran the 5' RACE reads through MiXCR, one entry per CDR3 protein. Among about 560,000 distinct CDR3 sequences listed, 15% to 20% were seen once. Source material: PBMCs or a T cell subset sorted from them (not recorded which). Source of these receptors: an adult woman who had mild COVID-19 (a few samples of this study predate the infection). Cell type and time point are not known.

The chain has TRBV6-1 and TRBJ1-5, with 7 nucleotides matching TRBD1. Trimming took 6 bases from V and 2 from J; bases not matched to a gene: 7. The CDR3 length is 15 residues. Germline-derived CDR1 and CDR2 are MNHNS and SASEGT. CDR3 region: CASRETGLGNQPQHF. As DNA, the CDR3 is TGTGCCAGCAGAGAGACAGGGTTGGGCAATCAGCCCCAGCATTTT.

This chain links TRBV5-1 with TRBJ2-7; maybe TRBD1 (6 bases). The CDR3 loop spans 15 amino acids. V gave up 4 bases and J gave up 3 bases, with 17 bases separating them. Per germline, CDR1 SGHRS and CDR2 YFSETQ. CDR3 region: CASSLSQGTIYEQYF. The CDR3 DNA reads TGCGCCAGCAGCCTATCCCAGGGGACAATCTACGAGCAGTACTTC.

The V gene is TRBV7-2, the J gene TRBJ1-2; a weak D match, TRBD1 (5 bases). Germline values: CDR1 SGHTA, CDR2 FQGNSA. V gave up 5 bases and J gave up 7 bases, with 14 bases separating them. The CDR3 extends over 13 amino acids. CDR3 residues: CASSLAGTAGYTF. CDR3 in DNA: TGTGCCAGCAGCCTCGCGGGGACGGCTGGCTACACCTTC.

This clonotype was counted a few times. V gene TRBV12-3 or TRBV12-4 combines with J gene TRBJ2-7; 11 bases match TRBD2. The trim removed 8 bases at V and 2 bases at J, leaving 20 bases unmatched. The CDR3 is 19 amino acids. CDR3 DNA: TGTGCCAGCCAGTGGGCCAGTATGACTAGCGGGGCCCTCGCCTACGAGCAGTACTTC. The encoded protein is CASQWASMTSGALAYEQYF.

This clonotype was counted between two and nine times. V is TRBV24-1 and J is TRBJ2-1; 8 nucleotides line up with TRBD1. The junction had 5 bases not matched to a gene; V was cut back by 4 bases and J by 1 base. This CDR3 spans 16 amino acids. CDR1 KGHDR and CDR2 SFDVKD come from the germline V gene. The DNA for the CDR3 is TGTGCCACCAGTGACTTGGGACAGGCGTCCTACAATGAGCAGTTCTTC. Amino acid sequence: CATSDLGQASYNEQFF.

The gene calls are TRBV20-1 and TRBJ1-6; no clear D gene. Germline loops: CDR1 DFQATT, CDR2 SNEGSKA (reference sequence). This CDR3 is 14 amino acids long. The V end lost 0 bases, the J end lost 8 bases, and 11 bases lay between the germline ends. DNA of the CDR3: TGCAGTGCTAGAGATGGGGAATATGATTCACCCCTCCACTTT. Protein product: CSARDGEYDSPLHF.

This clonotype has a count of ten or more. CDR3 nucleotides: TGTGCCAGCAGCAAAAGCGGCAGAAATGAAAAACTGTTTTTT. Its translation is CASSKSGRNEKLFF. The chain is built from TRBV7-2 and TRBJ1-4; no clear D. The V gene lost 5 bases and the J gene lost 5 bases, with 12 bases spanning the gap. The germline V gene has CDR1 SGHTA and CDR2 FQGNSA. The CDR3 extends over 14 amino acids.

This rearrangement joins TRBV12-3 or TRBV12-4 to TRBJ2-1; 8 bases line up with TRBD2. The CDR3 loop spans 14 amino acids. Trimming cost V 9 bases and J 4 bases; bases outside gene matches: 8. The CDR3 bases are TGTGCCAGTAATAGCGGGGAAACGTACAATGAGCAGTTCTTC. The encoded protein is CASNSGETYNEQFF.

This clonotype was recorded a few times. The chain links TRBV4-2 to TRBJ2-3; D tentatively reads TRBD1 or TRBD2 (5 bases each). The CDR3 consists of 15 residues. Between the trimmed V and J ends, which lost 0 bases and 1 base, there was a span of 8 bases. Germline V gives CDR1 LGHNA, CDR2 YNFKEQ. The DNA for the CDR3 is TGTGCCAGCAGCCAAGATTGGGACCGCACAGATACGCAGTATTTT. Protein product: CASSQDWDRTDTQYF.

This clonotype turned up a few times. The chain joins TRBV6-5 to TRBJ1-2; D gene ambiguous. V lost 2 bases and J lost 4, with 17 bases in between. Looked up from germline, CDR1 is MNHEY and CDR2 is SVGAGI. The CDR3 spans 16 residues. CDR3 DNA: TGTGCCAGCAGTTACCAGTCGGAGACAACTTCCTATGGCTACACCTTC. Its translation: CASSYQSETTSYGYTF.

This clonotype occurred a few times. As DNA, the CDR3 is TGCGCCAGCAGACCCGGGACTAGGCGTTCAGAAGAGACCCAGTACTTC. Protein sequence: CASRPGTRRSEETQYF. J is TRBJ2-5 and V is TRBV5-1; 8 bases agree with TRBD2. V shed 5 bases and J 3 bases; nucleotides not matched to a gene: 12. The CDR3 sequence is 16 residues long. Germline values: CDR1 SGHRS, CDR2 YFSETQ.

This clonotype was seen only a few times. The genes are TRBV4-2 and TRBJ2-7; TRBD1 is a possible D gene (5 bases). The CDR3 has 13 amino acids. Germline V gene sequence: CDR1 LGHNA, CDR2 YNFKEQ. V lost 3 bases to trimming and J lost 3 bases, with 9 bases between them. The CDR3 here is CASSHQQGYEQYF. The CDR3 nucleotides read TGTGCCAGCAGCCATCAGCAGGGCTACGAGCAGTACTTC.

This clonotype turned up a few times. This chain joins TRBV6-6 and TRBJ2-2; D is undetermined. The V gene's germline CDR1 is MNHNY and CDR2 SVGAGI (reference sequence). The CDR3 covers 15 residues. The ends were cut back, 3 bases at V and 5 bases at J, with 13 bases in the middle. CDR3 residues: CASSYGGVGTGELFF. The CDR3 DNA sequence: TGTGCCAGCAGTTATGGTGGGGTGGGGACCGGGGAGCTGTTTTTT.

This chain uses TRBV5-1 with TRBJ2-6; 7 nucleotides match TRBD1. V trimming: 9 bases; J trimming: 0 bases; junction bases outside the gene matches: 9. Germline V lookup: CDR1 SGHRS, CDR2 YFSETQ. This CDR3 is built from 16 residues. CDR3 sequence: CAITGVDSSGANVLTF. The CDR3 nucleotides read TGCGCCATCACAGGGGTTGACAGCTCTGGGGCCAACGTCCTGACTTTC.

This clonotype was counted only a few times. This chain connects TRBV7-3 to TRBJ2-3, with D tentatively TRBD2 (5 bases). Between the trimmed V and J ends, which lost 2 bases and 7 bases, there was a span of 13 bases. Germline V lookup: CDR1 SGHTA, CDR2 FQGTGA. This CDR3 contains 14 residues. As DNA, the CDR3 is TGTGCCAGCAGCTTAGCGGCGGGTGCAAATACGCAGTATTTT. Residues: CASSLAAGANTQYF.

This clonotype has just a few counts. The chain links TRBV27 to TRBJ1-5; 9 bases are a match to TRBD1. With 4 bases clipped from V and 0 bases from J, the junction kept 4 bases outside the gene matches. CDR1 and CDR2 (germline): MNHEY, SMNVEV (reference sequence). The CDR3 has 16 amino acids. Here the CDR3 reads CASSSDRGLSNQPQHF. DNA for the CDR3: TGTGCCAGCAGTTCGGACAGGGGACTTAGCAATCAGCCCCAGCATTTT.

The chain recombines TRBV7-2 with TRBJ1-2, with D hard to call. V lost 7 bases, J lost 6 bases, and 21 bases lay in between. This CDR3 contains 15 residues. Germline CDR1 and CDR2: SGHTA and FQGNSA. CDR3 DNA sequence: TGTGCCAGCACACTACAGCGCAGCCTGCCCAATGGCTACACCTTC. Translated, it gives CASTLQRSLPNGYTF.

In this sample, this clonotype turned up once. This chain links TRBV10-3 with TRBJ1-1; 10 bases map to TRBD1. The germline CDR1 and CDR2 sequences are ENHRY and SYGVKD. CDR3 length: 14 residues. V lost 4 bases and J lost 4; bases outside the gene matches: 3. CDR3 residues: CAISADRGGTEAFF. CDR3 DNA sequence: TGTGCCATCAGTGCGGACAGGGGGGGCACTGAAGCTTTCTTT.

This clonotype was seen a few times. CDR3 in DNA: TGTGCCAGCAGCTTGCCGGGACAGTTAACCTATGGCTACACCTTC. As protein: CASSLPGQLTYGYTF. The chain employs TRBV5-6 and TRBJ1-2; 7 bases align to TRBD1. The ends lost 1 base at V and 4 bases at J; junction bases unmatched: 7. The CDR3 has 15 amino acids. In germline, CDR1 is SGHDT, CDR2 YYEEEE. Full variable domain (remainder filled in from reference TRBV5-6 and TRBJ1-2): DAGVTQSPTHLIKTRGQQVTLRCSPKSGHDTVSWYQQALGQGPQFIFQYYEEEERQRGNFPDRFSGHQFPNYSSELNVNALLLGDSALYLCASSLPGQLTYGYTFGSGTRLTVV.

The V call is TRBV5-1, the J call TRBJ1-2, with a tentative D call TRBD1 (6 bases). V shed 5 bases and J shed 8 bases, with 16 bases lying between them. CDR1 and CDR2 (germline): SGHRS, YFSETQ. CDR3 size: 13 residues. In DNA form, the CDR3 reads TGCGCCAGCAGTCCTGACAGGTTATGGGGCTACACCTTC. Protein product: CASSPDRLWGYTF.

At least ten counts were recorded for this clonotype. The rearrangement links TRBV7-6 to TRBJ2-3; tentative D call: TRBD2 (6 bases). This CDR3 has 14 residues. Germline V gives CDR1 SGHVS, CDR2 FNYEAQ. V lost 5 bases and J lost 2, with 11 bases in between. The CDR3 DNA follows: TGTGCCAGCAGCCCCGGGACTTACACAGATACGCAGTATTTT. Translation gives CASSPGTYTDTQYF.

V gene TRBV6-1 combines with J gene TRBJ1-3, with TRBD1 as a possible D gene (6 bases). The CDR3 is made up of 17 amino acids. Trimming removed 1 base at V and 6 bases at J, with 19 bases between. The germline CDR1 and CDR2 sequences are MNHNS and SASEGT. The DNA for the CDR3 is TGTGCCAGCAGTGAAGGGAGCGGGGGGCTGGTGGAAAACACCATATATTTT. Protein product: CASSEGSGGLVENTIYF.

Only a few counts were recorded for this clonotype. The chain carries TRBV6-5 and TRBJ2-7; D possibly matches TRBD1 or TRBD2 (5 bases each). Germline V gives CDR1 MNHEY, CDR2 SVGAGI. The CDR3 consists of 16 residues. The V and J ends lost 6 bases and 3 bases respectively, with 21 bases between them. The CDR3 here is CASSPVGVGAYYEQYF. DNA of the CDR3: TGTGCCAGCAGCCCCGTCGGCGTCGGGGCCTACTACGAGCAGTACTTC.

This clonotype was found once. CDR3 sequence: CASSLGPGTRIYEQYF. CDR3 in DNA: TGTGCCAGCAGCTTAGGTCCCGGGACCAGAATCTACGAGCAGTACTTC. The V gene is TRBV7-9, the J gene TRBJ2-7; D possibly uses TRBD1 or TRBD2 (5 bases each). This CDR3 is built from 16 residues. Trimming took off 1 base at V and 3 bases at J, with 16 bases between the two ends. Germline CDR1 SEHNR, CDR2 FQNEAQ (reference sequence).

This clonotype occurred a few times. The chain employs TRBV7-2 and TRBJ2-5; 13 bases are a match to TRBD2. The CDR3 loop spans 17 amino acids. Germline V lookup: CDR1 SGHTA, CDR2 FQGNSA. Unmatched junction bases numbered 8, after V lost 4 bases and J lost 3 bases. The CDR3 spells CASSSGLAGSVKETQYF. CDR3 in DNA: TGTGCCAGCAGCTCGGGACTAGCGGGGAGTGTAAAAGAGACCCAGTACTTC.

Here the CDR3 reads CASSFPGSGEQYF. CDR3 DNA: TGTGCCAGCAGTTTTCCCGGATCCGGAGAGCAGTACTTC. This rearrangement joins TRBV12-3 or TRBV12-4 to TRBJ2-7; D ambiguous. V was pared by 3 bases and J by 7 bases, with 13 bases between. The CDR3 totals 13 residues.

The chain combines TRBV24-1 with TRBJ2-4; perhaps TRBD1 as D (6 bases). Germline V lookup: CDR1 KGHDR, CDR2 SFDVKD. The V gene lost 0 bases and the J gene lost 12 bases, with 14 bases spanning the gap. The CDR3 has 14 residues. The CDR3 DNA sequence: TGTGCCACCAGTGATTTGAAAGGTAACAGGGCTCAGTACTTC. Translating gives CATSDLKGNRAQYF.

This clonotype was counted only a few times. V is TRBV24-1 and J is TRBJ2-2; no clear D. Trimming removed 6 bases from V and 0 bases from J, with 19 bases in between. This CDR3 is 18 amino acids long. Germline V gene lookup returns CDR1 KGHDR and CDR2 SFDVKD. The DNA of the CDR3 is TGTGCCACCAGTCCCGTCGCGGTACAAAACGCGAACACCGGGGAGCTGTTTTTT. Encoded protein: CATSPVAVQNANTGELFF.